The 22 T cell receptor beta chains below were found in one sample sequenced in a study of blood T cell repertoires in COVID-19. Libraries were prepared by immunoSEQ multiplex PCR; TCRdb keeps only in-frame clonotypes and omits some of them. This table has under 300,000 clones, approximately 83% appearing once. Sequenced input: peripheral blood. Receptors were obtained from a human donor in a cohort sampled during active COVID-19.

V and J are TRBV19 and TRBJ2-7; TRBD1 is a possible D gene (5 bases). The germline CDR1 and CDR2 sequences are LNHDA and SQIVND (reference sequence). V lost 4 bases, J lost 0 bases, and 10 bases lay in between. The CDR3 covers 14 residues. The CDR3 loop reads CASSKRQNSYEQYF. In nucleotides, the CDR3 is TGTGCCAGTAGTAAACGACAGAACTCCTACGAGCAGTACTTC.

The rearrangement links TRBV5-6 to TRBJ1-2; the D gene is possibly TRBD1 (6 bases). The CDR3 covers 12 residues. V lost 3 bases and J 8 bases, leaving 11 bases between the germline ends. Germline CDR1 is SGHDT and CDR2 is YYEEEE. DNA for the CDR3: TGTGCCAGCAGCTCCAACAGGGCCGGCTACACCTTC. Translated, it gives CASSSNRAGYTF. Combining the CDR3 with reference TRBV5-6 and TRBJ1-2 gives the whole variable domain DAGVTQSPTHLIKTRGQQVTLRCSPKSGHDTVSWYQQALGQGPQFIFQYYEEEERQRGNFPDRFSGHQFPNYSSELNVNALLLGDSALYLCASSSNRAGYTFGSGTRLTVV.

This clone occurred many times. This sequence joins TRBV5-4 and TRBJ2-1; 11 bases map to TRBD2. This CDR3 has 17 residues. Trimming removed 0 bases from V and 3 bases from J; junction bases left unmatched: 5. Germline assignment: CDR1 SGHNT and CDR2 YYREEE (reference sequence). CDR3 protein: CASSLGTGTSGYNEQFF. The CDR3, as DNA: TGTGCCAGCAGCTTGGGAACCGGGACTAGCGGCTACAATGAGCAGTTCTTC.

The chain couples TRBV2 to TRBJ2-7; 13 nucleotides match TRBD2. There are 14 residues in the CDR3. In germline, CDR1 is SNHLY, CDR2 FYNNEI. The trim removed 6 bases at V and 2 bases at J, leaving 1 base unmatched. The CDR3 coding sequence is TGTGCCAGCAGGGGGACTAGCGGGGCCTACGAGCAGTACTTC. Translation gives CASRGTSGAYEQYF.

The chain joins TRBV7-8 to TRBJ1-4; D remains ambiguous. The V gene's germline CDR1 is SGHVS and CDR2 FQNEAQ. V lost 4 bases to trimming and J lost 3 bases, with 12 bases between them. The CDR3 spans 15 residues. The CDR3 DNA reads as TGTGCCAGCAGCTCAGGAGGTCGTTCTAATGAAAAACTGTTTTTT. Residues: CASSSGGRSNEKLFF.

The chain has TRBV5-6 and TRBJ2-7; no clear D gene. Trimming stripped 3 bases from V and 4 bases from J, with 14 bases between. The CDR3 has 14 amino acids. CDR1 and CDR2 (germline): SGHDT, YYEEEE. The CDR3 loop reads CASSWPGQSYEQYF. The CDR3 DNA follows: TGTGCCAGCAGCTGGCCGGGTCAGAGTTACGAGCAGTACTTC.

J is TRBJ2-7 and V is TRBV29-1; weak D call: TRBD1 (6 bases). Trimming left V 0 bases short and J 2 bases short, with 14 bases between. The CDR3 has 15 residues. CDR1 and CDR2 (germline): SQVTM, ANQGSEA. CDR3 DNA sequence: TGCAGCGTTGAAGACCCCGGCAGGGGCGCCTACGAGCAGTACTTC. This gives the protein CSVEDPGRGAYEQYF.

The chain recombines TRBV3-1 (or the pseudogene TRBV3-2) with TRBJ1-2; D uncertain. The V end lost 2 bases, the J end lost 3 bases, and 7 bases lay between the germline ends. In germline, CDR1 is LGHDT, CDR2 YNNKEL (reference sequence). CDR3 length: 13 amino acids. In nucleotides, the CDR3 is TGTGCCAGCAGCCAAAGTAGCGACTATGGCTACACCTTC. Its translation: CASSQSSDYGYTF.

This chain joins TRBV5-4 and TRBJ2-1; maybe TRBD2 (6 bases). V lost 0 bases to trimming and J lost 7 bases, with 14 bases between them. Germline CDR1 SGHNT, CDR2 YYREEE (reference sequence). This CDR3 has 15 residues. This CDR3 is CASSLGGVRENEQFF. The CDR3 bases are TGTGCCAGCAGCTTGGGGGGGGTCCGGGAGAATGAGCAGTTCTTC.

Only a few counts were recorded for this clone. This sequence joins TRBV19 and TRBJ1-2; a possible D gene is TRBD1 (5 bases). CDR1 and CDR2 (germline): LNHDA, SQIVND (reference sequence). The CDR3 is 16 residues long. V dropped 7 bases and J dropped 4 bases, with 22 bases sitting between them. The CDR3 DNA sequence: TGTGCCAGTACTCCCTGGGGCCAACCGGGCGGCTATGGCTACACCTTC. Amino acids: CASTPWGQPGGYGYTF.

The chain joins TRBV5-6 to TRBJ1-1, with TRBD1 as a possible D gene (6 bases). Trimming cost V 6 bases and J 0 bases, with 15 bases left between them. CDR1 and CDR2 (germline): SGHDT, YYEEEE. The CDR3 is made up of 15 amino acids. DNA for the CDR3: TGTGCCAGCACCCCCTTGGGGGCCATGAACACTGAAGCTTTCTTT. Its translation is CASTPLGAMNTEAFF.

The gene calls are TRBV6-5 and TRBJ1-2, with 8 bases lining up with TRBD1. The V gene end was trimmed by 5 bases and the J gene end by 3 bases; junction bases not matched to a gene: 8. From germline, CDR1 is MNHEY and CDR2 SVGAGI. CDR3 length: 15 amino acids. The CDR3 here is CASSPGTGAYYGYTF. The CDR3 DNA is TGTGCCAGCAGTCCCGGGACAGGAGCCTACTATGGCTACACCTTC.

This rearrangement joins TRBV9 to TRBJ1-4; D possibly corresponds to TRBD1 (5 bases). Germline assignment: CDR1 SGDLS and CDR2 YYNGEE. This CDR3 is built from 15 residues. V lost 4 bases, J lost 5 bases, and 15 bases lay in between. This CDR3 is CASSSTGTQNEKLFF. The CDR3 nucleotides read TGTGCCAGCAGCTCCACCGGGACTCAAAATGAAAAACTGTTTTTT.

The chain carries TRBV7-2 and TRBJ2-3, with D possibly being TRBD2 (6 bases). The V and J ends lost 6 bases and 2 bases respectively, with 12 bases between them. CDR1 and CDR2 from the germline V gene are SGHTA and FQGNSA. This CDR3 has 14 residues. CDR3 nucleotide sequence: TGTGCCAGCAGTTCGGGACTTACCACAGATACGCAGTATTTT. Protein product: CASSSGLTTDTQYF.

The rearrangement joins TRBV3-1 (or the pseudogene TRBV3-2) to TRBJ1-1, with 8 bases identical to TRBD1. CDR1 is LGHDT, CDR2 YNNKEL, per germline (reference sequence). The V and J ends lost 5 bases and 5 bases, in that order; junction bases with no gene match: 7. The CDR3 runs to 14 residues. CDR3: CASSVDRGNTEAFF. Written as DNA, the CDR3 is TGTGCCAGCAGCGTTGACAGGGGAAATACTGAAGCTTTCTTT.

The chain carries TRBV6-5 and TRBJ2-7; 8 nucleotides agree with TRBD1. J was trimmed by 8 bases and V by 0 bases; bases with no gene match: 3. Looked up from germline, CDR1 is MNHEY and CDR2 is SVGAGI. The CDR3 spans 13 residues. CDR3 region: CASSYSWDRQQYF. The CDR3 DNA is TGTGCCAGCAGTTACTCGTGGGACAGGCAGCAGTACTTC.

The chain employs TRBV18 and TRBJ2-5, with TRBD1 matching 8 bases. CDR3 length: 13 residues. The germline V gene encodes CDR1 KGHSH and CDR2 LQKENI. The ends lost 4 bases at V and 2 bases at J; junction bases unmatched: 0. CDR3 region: CASSRDRQETQYF. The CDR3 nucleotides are TGTGCCAGCTCACGGGACAGGCAAGAGACCCAGTACTTC.

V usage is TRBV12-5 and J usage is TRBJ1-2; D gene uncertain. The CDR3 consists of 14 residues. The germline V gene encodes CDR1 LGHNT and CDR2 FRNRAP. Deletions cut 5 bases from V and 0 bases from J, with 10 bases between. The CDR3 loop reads CASGPPGANYGYTF. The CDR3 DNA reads TGTGCTAGTGGTCCCCCCGGAGCTAACTATGGCTACACCTTC.

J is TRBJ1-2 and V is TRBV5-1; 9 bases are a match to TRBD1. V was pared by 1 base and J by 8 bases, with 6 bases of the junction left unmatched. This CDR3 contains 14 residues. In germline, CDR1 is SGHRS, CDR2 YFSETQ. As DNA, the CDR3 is TGCGCCAGCAGCTTGACAGGGGGCTATGGAGGCTACACCTTC. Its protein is CASSLTGGYGGYTF.

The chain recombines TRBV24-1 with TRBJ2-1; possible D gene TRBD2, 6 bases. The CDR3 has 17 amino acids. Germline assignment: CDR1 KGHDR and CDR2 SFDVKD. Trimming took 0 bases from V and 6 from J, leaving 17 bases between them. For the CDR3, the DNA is TGTGCCACCAGTGATTTGCAAGCCCGCGGGACTCCCAATGAGCAGTTCTTC. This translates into CATSDLQARGTPNEQFF.

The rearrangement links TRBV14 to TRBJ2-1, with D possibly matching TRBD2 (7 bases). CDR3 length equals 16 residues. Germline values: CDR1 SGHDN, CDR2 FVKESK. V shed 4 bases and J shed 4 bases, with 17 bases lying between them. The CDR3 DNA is TGTGCCAGCAGCCGCCTACGGGGGGCAAGGTACAATGAGCAGTTCTTC. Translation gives CASSRLRGARYNEQFF.

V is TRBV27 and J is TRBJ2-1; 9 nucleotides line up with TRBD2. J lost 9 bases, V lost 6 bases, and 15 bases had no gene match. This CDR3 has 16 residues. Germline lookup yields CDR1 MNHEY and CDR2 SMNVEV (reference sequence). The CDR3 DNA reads TGTGCCAGCAGCCGTTACGCGCCGGGACTAGCAGCTGAGCAGTTCTTC. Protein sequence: CASSRYAPGLAAEQFF.